This T cell receptor beta chain was identified during a study of CD8+CD57+ T cells in acquired aplastic anemia. Whole-study context: DNA from sorted CD4+ and CD8+ cells averaged roughly 3.2 ug.

This clonotype was seen once. Possible read error: a much larger clone is one base away. Profiles of TCR beta VDJ and CDR3 were generated from a genomic DNA template. A single record per CDR3 protein comes from TCRdb applying MiXCR to the reads. The sample yields just over 400,000 distinct CDR3 sequences, 65% to 80% seen once. Sequences were obtained from sorted CD4+, CD8+, or CD8+CD57+ T cells (not recorded which) from PBMCs. The receptor's source is a human donor in good health, serving as a control.

The chain's CDR3 is CASSYGTKARELFF. In DNA form, the CDR3 reads TGTGCCAGCAGTTACGGAACTAAGGCCCGGGAGCTGTTTTTT. This chain connects TRBV6-5 to TRBJ2-2; the D is unclear. V lost 2 bases, J lost 9 bases, and 13 bases lay in between. Germline V gives CDR1 MNHEY, CDR2 SVGAGI. The CDR3 sequence is 14 residues long.